Below, one TCR beta chain is given with its context. Its antigen remains undetermined. Base qualities are missing; no much larger clone stands one base away. These data originate in a study of cytotoxic CD8 clonotypes in ibrutinib-treated CLL (dated by TCRdb to the early 2020s). Describing the broader study: The cohort included roughly 15 treatment-naive and some twelve relapsed/refractory patients; under 18 were IGHV unmutated. On average, each sample yielded around 250,000 productive templates and over 90,000 productive rearrangements. All remission and progressive disease samples were collected while patients were still receiving ibrutinib. Longitudinal samples were obtainable from 26 of the 86 participants in the trial. Responses were partial in approximately 24 patients and complete in 2; after median approximately 66 months follow-up, about 14 stayed in remission and 12 progressed. Cryopreserved peripheral blood mononuclear cells were obtained prior to treatment, at the time of response, and at either disease progression or sustained remission. Response samples were obtained after a median of around eleven months of treatment, with a range of roughly 6 to 36 months. What the work shows at the level of the full study, not this receptor alone: At ibrutinib response clonality went up, during sustained remission it held steady, and at progression it dropped back toward baseline. Sustained-remission and progressing patients did not have matched sampling times, and lymph node repertoires were not examined. Public clonotypes were rare and either contracted or stayed stable during treatment, and the rise in clonality at ibrutinib response reflected the expansion of private clonotypes. Baseline clonality exceeded that of age-matched healthy donors and correlated strongly with circulating CD8+ T-cell counts.

CDR1 and CDR2 (MDHEN, SYDVKM) derive from the germline V gene. The CDR3, from cysteine to phenylalanine, totals 13 residues. Only the CDR3 part of the read is kept: 39 bases, read in frame from the first base. V loses 8 bases of germline sequence and J loses 2 bases, and the interval between the two ends is 13 bases. On a MiSeq, deep resolution sequencing aimed for a depth between 1 in 1 million and 1 in 200,000 T cells, with each clonotype covered 10x on average. The immunoSEQ hsTCRB Kit was used to generate TCR beta libraries. On the authors' methods: Data were analyzed with ImmunoSEQ Data Assistant and ImmunoSEQ Analyzer, with V, D and J genes assigned per IMGT definitions. Clonality, which ranges from 0 to 1, was calculated by subtracting the normalized Shannon entropy of productive rearrangement frequencies from one. Only overrepresented clonotypes making up at least 0.05% of the repertoire of each patient were included in the public clonotype analysis. Approximately 13 age-matched healthy donor repertoires from immuneACCESS served as clonality controls. The immuneACCESS repertoire file appears here via TCRdb, limited to in-frame rearrangements. These files lack a portion of the clones; in checked studies, under half of the deficit traces to unresolved V genes, and the cause of the others is not known. V, J and clone size are those of that table, while D and trimming were read from the DNA. The sample yields roughly 190,000 clones; 72% were counted once. The ten largest clonotypes hold about an eighth of the sample.

What this sample's time point label stands for: around 25 months on ibrutinib. Approximately 2 micrograms of genomic DNA were extracted from cryopreserved PBMCs for TCR beta library preparation. High-throughput TCR beta sequencing was performed on longitudinal blood samples from CLL patients receiving ibrutinib monotherapy. The patients took part in an open-label, single-center phase 2 trial of ibrutinib monotherapy. Here the sequenced sample was PBMCs, taken after 24 months of ibrutinib treatment. The receptor chain draws on TRBV28 and TRBJ2-7; the D segment cannot be called with confidence. This TCR derives from a human donor with chronic lymphocytic leukemia. The CDR3 reads CASAYVGAYEQYF. The DNA sequence follows: TGTGCCAGCGCCTATGTTGGGGCCTACGAGCAGTACTTC. Where the CDR3 stops, the reference TRBV28 and TRBJ2-7 genes take over; the full variable domain is DVKVTQSSRYLVKRTGEKVFLECVQDMDHENMFWYRQDPGLGLRLIYFSYDVKMKEKGDIPEGYSVSREKKERFSLILESASTNQTSMYLCASAYVGAYEQYFGPGTRLTVT.